This T cell receptor beta chain was sequenced during a study of blood T cell repertoires in COVID-19. About the study: Samples representing acute and convalescent COVID-19 were sourced from the United States, Italy and Spain. PBMCs, B-cell-depleted T cells, or T cells were the source of the cDNA or gDNA that made up the material.

This CDR3 has 17 amino acids. Germline V gives CDR1 MDHEN, CDR2 SYDVKM. V shed 3 bases and J 0 bases; nucleotides not matched to a gene: 9. Study processing details: For nucleated cells, counts were estimated from reference gene primer amplification. Method: immunoSEQ multiplex PCR; TCRdb's copy keeps in-frame clones and lacks some. V, J and clone size are those of that table, while D and trimming were read from the DNA. The sample has fewer than 350,000 clones; roughly nine tenths are singletons. Seattle-derived patients entered the study during active infection and were followed longitudinally. The chain links TRBV28 to TRBJ2-3, with 7 bases lining up with TRBD2. The sequence derives from a woman in her fifties or sixties with COVID-19, enrolled during active disease. The specimen was peripheral blood. The CDR3, as DNA: TGTGCCAGCAGTTTCCCTCCTCGGGGACTAAGCACAGATACGCAGTATTTT. Residues: CASSFPPRGLSTDTQYF.